These 21 T cell receptor beta chains were sequenced from one sample in a study of cytomegalovirus exposure and HLA in healthy donors. PCR employed 60 Vbeta and 13 Jbeta primers. Assay used: immunoSEQ multiplex PCR; TCRdb lists only in-frame clones, some missing. The table includes about 210,000 clones, roughly 79% detected once. Sequenced sample: PBMCs. These receptors were collected from a male donor in good health and CMV-seronegative.

The chain has TRBV6-6 and TRBJ1-1; maybe TRBD1 (5 bases). This CDR3 comprises 12 residues. Deletions cut 6 bases from V and 7 bases from J, with 12 bases between. CDR1 and CDR2 (germline): MNHNY, SVGAGI (reference sequence). Here the CDR3 reads CASSLTQGEAFF. The CDR3 DNA reads as TGTGCCAGCAGCCTTACCCAGGGTGAAGCTTTCTTT.

The rearrangement links TRBV6-1 to TRBJ2-7; TRBD2 aligns across 7 bases. V was clipped by 2 bases and J by 3 bases; unmatched bases: 13. This CDR3 has 17 amino acids. Germline V CDR1 and CDR2: MNHNS, SASEGT. CDR3 DNA: TGTGCCAGCAGTGAAAGTCCGGGCCGGGGGGTTATCTACGAGCAGTACTTC. Translating it yields CASSESPGRGVIYEQYF.

CDR3 amino acids: CASSLSWSGGIDEQFF. In DNA form, the CDR3 reads TGTGCCAGCAGCTTATCGTGGAGCGGGGGAATAGATGAGCAGTTCTTC. The J gene is TRBJ2-1, the V gene TRBV7-6; 8 nucleotides agree with TRBD2. CDR1 and CDR2 from the germline V gene are SGHVS and FNYEAQ. CDR3 size: 16 residues. Trimming at V came to 2 bases and at J to 8 bases, leaving 11 bases not matched to a gene. Full variable domain (outside the CDR3, taken from reference TRBV7-6 and TRBJ2-1): GAGVSQSPRYKVTKRGQDVALRCDPISGHVSLYWYRQALGQGPEFLTYFNYEAQQDKSGLPNDRFSAERPEGSISTLTIQRTEQRDSAMYRCASSLSWSGGIDEQFFGPGTRLTVL.

The V gene is TRBV19, the J gene TRBJ1-5; D gene ambiguous. Trimming cost V 7 bases and J 1 base, with 20 bases left between them. CDR3 length: 17 amino acids. Germline lookup yields CDR1 LNHDA and CDR2 SQIVND (reference sequence). The CDR3 protein is CASTLNEVGLSNQPQHF. The CDR3 nucleotides read TGTGCCAGTACCCTCAATGAGGTAGGCTTGAGCAATCAGCCCCAGCATTTT. Full variable domain (outside the CDR3, taken from reference TRBV19 and TRBJ1-5): DGGITQSPKYLFRKEGQNVTLSCEQNLNHDAMYWYRQDPGQGLRLIYYSQIVNDFQKGDIAEGYSVSREKKESFPLTVTSAQKNPTAFYLCASTLNEVGLSNQPQHFGDGTRLSIL.

This chain uses TRBV7-2 with TRBJ1-4, with TRBD1 identical over 7 bases. From germline, CDR1 is SGHTA and CDR2 FQGNSA. Trimming took 10 bases from V and 7 from J; bases not matched to a gene: 12. CDR3 size: 14 residues. CDR3 sequence (DNA): TGTGCCACCAAGAAGACAGGGTGGGCTGAAAAACTGTTTTTT. This translates into CATKKTGWAEKLFF.

This chain joins TRBV11-3 and TRBJ2-1; 9 bases line up with TRBD2. This CDR3 contains 16 residues. V was pared by 4 bases and J by 7 bases, with 11 bases of the junction left unmatched. Germline V CDR1 and CDR2: SGHNT, YENEEA. CDR3 DNA sequence: TGTGCCAGCAGCTCAATTCTGGCGGGAGGGAATAATGAGCAGTTCTTC. Protein sequence: CASSSILAGGNNEQFF. The variable domain in full, with the rest retrieved from reference TRBV11-3 and TRBJ2-1, is EAGVVQSPRYKIIEKKQPVAFWCNPISGHNTLYWYLQNLGQGPELLIRYENEEAVDDSQLPKDRFSAERLKGVDSTLKIQPAELGDSAVYLCASSSILAGGNNEQFFGPGTRLTVL.

The V gene is TRBV29-1, the J gene TRBJ1-2, with 11 nucleotides matching TRBD1. From germline, CDR1 is SQVTM and CDR2 ANQGSEA. There are 13 residues in the CDR3. Trimming removed 7 bases from V and 3 bases from J; junction bases left unmatched: 4. The DNA of the CDR3 is TGCAGCGGGACAGGGGGCAAGGACTATGGCTACACCTTC. This encodes CSGTGGKDYGYTF.

Only one count was recorded for this clone. The V and J genes are TRBV29-1 and TRBJ2-7; D remains ambiguous. Trimming took 5 bases from V and 0 from J, leaving 8 bases between them. This CDR3 contains 12 residues. Germline V CDR1 and CDR2: SQVTM, ANQGSEA. The CDR3 protein is CSVSEYSYEQYF. DNA for the CDR3: TGCAGCGTTTCTGAGTACTCCTACGAGCAGTACTTC.

The chain employs TRBV6-5 and TRBJ1-4; D uncertain. CDR3 length equals 12 residues. From germline, CDR1 is MNHEY and CDR2 SVGAGI. V lost 6 bases and J lost 7, with 9 bases in between. This chain's CDR3 is CASSSPPEKLFF. In DNA, the CDR3 is TGTGCCAGCAGCTCCCCCCCTGAAAAACTGTTTTTT.

The chain is built from TRBV7-2 and TRBJ2-7, with 7 bases fitting TRBD1. Germline V gene sequence: CDR1 SGHTA, CDR2 FQGNSA. The CDR3 contains 13 residues. V shed 3 bases, J shed 3 bases, and the junction held 2 bases outside the gene matches. This chain's CDR3 is CASSLGQHYEQYF. The CDR3 nucleotides read TGTGCCAGCAGCTTGGGACAGCACTACGAGCAGTACTTC. The variable domain in full, with the rest retrieved from reference TRBV7-2 and TRBJ2-7, is GAGVSQSPSNKVTEKGKDVELRCDPISGHTALYWYRQSLGQGLEFLIYFQGNSAPDKSGLPSDRFSAERTGGSVSTLTIQRTQQEDSAVYLCASSLGQHYEQYFGPGTRLTVT.

This sequence joins TRBV5-4 and TRBJ1-2; 9 bases are a match to TRBD1. The CDR3 spans 15 residues. Germline V gene lookup returns CDR1 SGHNT and CDR2 YYREEE (reference sequence). V trimming: 0 bases; J trimming: 7 bases; junction bases outside the gene matches: 7. The CDR3 protein is CASSLVGDRVGGYTF. The CDR3 nucleotides are TGTGCCAGCAGCTTGGTTGGGGACAGGGTCGGTGGCTACACCTTC. The full variable domain, completed using reference TRBV5-4 and TRBJ1-2, is ETGVTQSPTHLIKTRGQQVTLRCSSQSGHNTVSWYQQALGQGPQFIFQYYREEENGRGNFPPRFSGLQFPNYSSELNVNALELDDSALYLCASSLVGDRVGGYTFGSGTRLTVV.

The chain has TRBV30 and TRBJ2-3; 13 bases map to TRBD2. With 1 base clipped from V and 0 bases from J, the junction kept 10 bases outside the gene matches. The germline V gene has CDR1 GTSNPN and CDR2 SVGIG (reference sequence). The CDR3 is 19 residues long. The CDR3 region has the DNA TGTGCCTGGAGTGGTTGGACTAGCGGGAGTTGGGGTAGCACAGATACGCAGTATTTT. This codes for CAWSGWTSGSWGSTDTQYF. Variable domain in full (rest from reference TRBV30 and TRBJ2-3): SQTIHQWPATLVQPVGSPLSLECTVEGTSNPNLYWYRQAAGRGLQLLFYSVGIGQISSEVPQNLSASRPQDRQFILSSKKLLLSDSGFYLCAWSGWTSGSWGSTDTQYFGPGTRLTVL.

The chain is built from TRBV18 and TRBJ1-5; D might be TRBD1 (6 bases). Germline V gene data show CDR1 as KGHSH and CDR2 as LQKENI. The CDR3 is 18 residues long. V gave up 3 bases and J gave up 2 bases, with 20 bases separating them. The CDR3 sequence: CASSPDRPNPLGNQPQHF. CDR3 nucleotides: TGTGCCAGCTCACCCGACAGGCCCAACCCTTTGGGCAATCAGCCCCAGCATTTT.

This clone was seen just once. This chain uses TRBV7-8 with TRBJ1-1; D is undetermined. Germline CDR1 is SGHVS and CDR2 is FQNEAQ. V gave up 2 bases and J gave up 0 bases, with 10 bases separating them. CDR3 length equals 15 residues. Here the CDR3 reads CASSLNRGLNTEAFF. The CDR3 region has the DNA TGTGCCAGCAGCTTAAATAGAGGGCTGAACACTGAAGCTTTCTTT.

This chain connects TRBV19 to TRBJ2-5; 9 bases align to TRBD1. CDR3 size: 15 residues. Germline CDR1 reads LNHDA; CDR2 reads SQIVND (reference sequence). Trimming cost V 5 bases and J 4 bases; bases outside gene matches: 8. The CDR3 DNA is TGTGCCAGTAGTTGGACCGGGACAGGGCTAGAGACCCAGTACTTC. Its protein product is CASSWTGTGLETQYF.

The chain joins TRBV9 to TRBJ2-7; TRBD2 matches 10 bases. The CDR3 loop spans 21 amino acids. The germline gives CDR1 SGDLS, CDR2 YYNGEE. The J segment lost 3 bases and the V segment lost 0 bases, leaving 21 bases of the junction unmatched. The CDR3 DNA reads TGTGCCAGCAGCGTAGTGTACGAGGAGCGGGAGGGCCAAGGAGAAAGCTACGAGCAGTACTTC. This sequence encodes CASSVVYEEREGQGESYEQYF.

The chain combines TRBV19 with TRBJ1-5; TRBD1 agrees at 7 bases. CDR1 LNHDA and CDR2 SQIVND come from the germline V gene (reference sequence). V was pared by 8 bases and J by 3 bases, with 16 bases of the junction left unmatched. The CDR3 covers 17 residues. The CDR3 spells CASEGQRKGLNNQPQHF. The CDR3 DNA sequence: TGTGCCAGTGAGGGACAGCGTAAAGGGTTAAACAATCAGCCCCAGCATTTT.

The chain joins TRBV19 to TRBJ1-2; perhaps TRBD1 as D (6 bases). The germline V gene has CDR1 LNHDA and CDR2 SQIVND (reference sequence). The CDR3 extends over 13 amino acids. The V end was cut by 7 bases, the J end by 2 bases, with 11 bases between. In DNA form, the CDR3 reads TGTGCCAGTACGGGACAACAGAACTATGGCTACACCTTC. Its protein product is CASTGQQNYGYTF.

The CDR3 DNA is TGTGCCAGCACCCTGGGACAGGGGGCAAACTACGAGCAGTACTTC. Encoded protein: CASTLGQGANYEQYF. V and J are TRBV28 and TRBJ2-7; 12 bases map to TRBD1. Germline V gives CDR1 MDHEN, CDR2 SYDVKM. The CDR3 is 15 amino acids. Losses at the gene ends were 7 bases for V and 3 bases for J; bases not matched to a gene: 7. Using reference TRBV28 and TRBJ2-7 for the parts outside the CDR3, the full variable domain is DVKVTQSSRYLVKRTGEKVFLECVQDMDHENMFWYRQDPGLGLRLIYFSYDVKMKEKGDIPEGYSVSREKKERFSLILESASTNQTSMYLCASTLGQGANYEQYFGPGTRLTVT.

In the case of this clone: Distinct nucleotide sequences in the sample also encode this CDR3. The V call is TRBV5-5, the J call TRBJ2-5; tentative D call: TRBD2 (5 bases). Trimming removed 2 bases from V and 0 bases from J, with 5 bases in between. The CDR3 consists of 13 residues. Germline-derived CDR1 and CDR2 are SGHKS and YYEKEE (reference sequence). The CDR3: CASSFSDQETQYF. The CDR3 DNA sequence: TGTGCCAGCAGCTTTAGCGACCAAGAGACCCAGTACTTC.

This chain links TRBV7-9 with TRBJ2-5; 11 bases are shared with TRBD2. The closer fit of TRBJ2-7 to the DNA end suggests the J call may be wrong. The CDR3 extends over 15 amino acids. Germline V gene data show CDR1 as SEHNR and CDR2 as FQNEAQ (reference sequence). The CDR3 nucleotides are TGTGCCAGCAGCTTCGGGACTAGCGGCACCTACGAGCAGTACTTC. Protein: CASSFGTSGTYEQYF.